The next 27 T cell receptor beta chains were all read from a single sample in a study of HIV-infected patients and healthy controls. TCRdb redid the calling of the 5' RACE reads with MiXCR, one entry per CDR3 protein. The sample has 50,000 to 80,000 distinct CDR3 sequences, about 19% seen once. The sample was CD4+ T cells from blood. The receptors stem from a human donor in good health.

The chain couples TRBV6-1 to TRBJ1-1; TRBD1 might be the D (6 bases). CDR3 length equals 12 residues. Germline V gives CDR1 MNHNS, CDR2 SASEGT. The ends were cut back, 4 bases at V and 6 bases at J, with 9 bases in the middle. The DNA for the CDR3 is TGTGCCAGCAGTGCCAGGGGTGCTGAAGCTTTCTTT. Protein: CASSARGAEAFF.

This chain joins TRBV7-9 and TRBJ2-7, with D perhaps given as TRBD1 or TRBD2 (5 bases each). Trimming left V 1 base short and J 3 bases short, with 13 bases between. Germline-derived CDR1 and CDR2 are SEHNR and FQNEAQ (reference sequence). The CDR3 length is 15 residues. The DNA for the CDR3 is TGTGCCAGCAGCTTAGAGAGGGGACGAAGCTACGAGCAGTACTTC. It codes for CASSLERGRSYEQYF.

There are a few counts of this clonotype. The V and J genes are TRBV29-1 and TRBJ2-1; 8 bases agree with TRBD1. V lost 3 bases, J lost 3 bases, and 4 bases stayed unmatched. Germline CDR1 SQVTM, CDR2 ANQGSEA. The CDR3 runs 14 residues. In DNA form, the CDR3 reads TGCAGCGTTGACCACAGGGGGAGCTACAATGAGCAGTTCTTC. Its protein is CSVDHRGSYNEQFF.

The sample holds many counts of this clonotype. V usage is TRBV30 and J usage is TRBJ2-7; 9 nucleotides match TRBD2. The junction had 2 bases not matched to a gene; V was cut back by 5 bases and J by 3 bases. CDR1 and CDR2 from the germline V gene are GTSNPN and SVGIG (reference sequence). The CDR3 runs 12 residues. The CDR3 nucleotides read TGTGCCTGGGGGACTAGCTACTACGAGCAGTACTTC. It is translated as CAWGTSYYEQYF.

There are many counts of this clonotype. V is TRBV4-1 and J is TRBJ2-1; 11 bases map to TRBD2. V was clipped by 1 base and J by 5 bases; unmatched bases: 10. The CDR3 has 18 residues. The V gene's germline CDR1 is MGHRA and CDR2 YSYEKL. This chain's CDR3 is CASSQVQTSGRRNNEQFF. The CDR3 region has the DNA TGCGCCAGCAGCCAAGTCCAAACTAGCGGGAGACGTAACAATGAGCAGTTCTTC.

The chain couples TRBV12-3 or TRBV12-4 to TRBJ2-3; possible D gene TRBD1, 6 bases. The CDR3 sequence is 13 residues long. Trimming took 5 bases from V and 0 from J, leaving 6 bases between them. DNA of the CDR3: TGTGCCAGCAGTACAGGGAGCACAGATACGCAGTATTTT. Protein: CASSTGSTDTQYF.

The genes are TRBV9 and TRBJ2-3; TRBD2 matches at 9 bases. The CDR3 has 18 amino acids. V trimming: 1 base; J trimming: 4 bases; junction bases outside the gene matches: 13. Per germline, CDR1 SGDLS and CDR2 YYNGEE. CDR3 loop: CASSVMGTSPRRSDTQYF. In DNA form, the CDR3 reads TGTGCCAGCAGCGTAATGGGGACTAGCCCCCGACGCTCAGATACGCAGTATTTT.

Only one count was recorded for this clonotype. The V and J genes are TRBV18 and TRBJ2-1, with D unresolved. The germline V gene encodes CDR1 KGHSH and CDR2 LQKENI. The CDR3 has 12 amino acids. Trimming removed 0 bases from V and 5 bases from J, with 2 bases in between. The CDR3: CASSPPNNEQFF. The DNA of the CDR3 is TGTGCCAGCTCACCACCGAACAATGAGCAGTTCTTC.

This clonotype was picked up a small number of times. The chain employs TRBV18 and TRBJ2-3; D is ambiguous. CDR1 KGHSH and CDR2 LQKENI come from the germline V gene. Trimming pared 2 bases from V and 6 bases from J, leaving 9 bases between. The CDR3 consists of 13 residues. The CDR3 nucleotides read TGTGCCAGCTCACCATCCGAGCTGGATACGCAGTATTTT. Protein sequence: CASSPSELDTQYF.

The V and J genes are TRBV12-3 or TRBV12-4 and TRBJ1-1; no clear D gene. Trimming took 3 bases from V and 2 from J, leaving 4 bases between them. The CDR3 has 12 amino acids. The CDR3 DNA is TGTGCCAGCAGTTTTCCTAACACTGAAGCTTTCTTT. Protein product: CASSFPNTEAFF.

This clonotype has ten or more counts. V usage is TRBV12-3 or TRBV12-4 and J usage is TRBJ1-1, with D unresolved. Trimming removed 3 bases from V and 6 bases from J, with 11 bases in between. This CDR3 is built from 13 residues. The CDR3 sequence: CASSFPERAEAFF. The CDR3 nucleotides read TGTGCCAGCAGTTTCCCGGAGCGGGCTGAAGCTTTCTTT.

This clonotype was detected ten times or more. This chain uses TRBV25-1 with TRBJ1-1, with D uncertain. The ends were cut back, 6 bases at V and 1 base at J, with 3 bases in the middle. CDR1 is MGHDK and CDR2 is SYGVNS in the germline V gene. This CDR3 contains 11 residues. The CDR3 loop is CASRKNTEAFF. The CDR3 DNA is TGTGCCAGCAGGAAGAACACTGAAGCTTTCTTT.

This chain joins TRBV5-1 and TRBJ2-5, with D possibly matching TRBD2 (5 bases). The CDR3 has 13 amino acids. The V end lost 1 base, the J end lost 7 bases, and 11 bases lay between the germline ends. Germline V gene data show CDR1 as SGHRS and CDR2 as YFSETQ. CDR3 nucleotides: TGCGCCAGCAGCTTGACGGGATCCGGGACCCAGTACTTC. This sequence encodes CASSLTGSGTQYF.

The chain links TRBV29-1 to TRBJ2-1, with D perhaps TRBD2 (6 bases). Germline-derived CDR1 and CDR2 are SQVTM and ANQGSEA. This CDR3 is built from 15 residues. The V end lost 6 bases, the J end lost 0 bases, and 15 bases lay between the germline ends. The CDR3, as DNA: TGCAGCGTGATCCTAGCGCGCAGCTCCTACAATGAGCAGTTCTTC. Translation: CSVILARSSYNEQFF.

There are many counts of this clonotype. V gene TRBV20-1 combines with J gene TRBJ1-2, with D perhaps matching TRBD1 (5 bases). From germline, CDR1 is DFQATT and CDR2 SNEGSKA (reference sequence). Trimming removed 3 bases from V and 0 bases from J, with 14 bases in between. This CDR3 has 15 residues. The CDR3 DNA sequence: TGCAGTGCTAGTCGGGACCGCATAGCTAACTATGGCTACACCTTC. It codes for CSASRDRIANYGYTF.

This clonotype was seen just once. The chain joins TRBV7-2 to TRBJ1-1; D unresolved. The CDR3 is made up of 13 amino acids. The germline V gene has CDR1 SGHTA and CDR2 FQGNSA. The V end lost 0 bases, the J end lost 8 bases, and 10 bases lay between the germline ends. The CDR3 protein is CASSLAGSGEAFF. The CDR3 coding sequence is TGTGCCAGCAGCTTAGCAGGGTCGGGGGAAGCTTTCTTT.

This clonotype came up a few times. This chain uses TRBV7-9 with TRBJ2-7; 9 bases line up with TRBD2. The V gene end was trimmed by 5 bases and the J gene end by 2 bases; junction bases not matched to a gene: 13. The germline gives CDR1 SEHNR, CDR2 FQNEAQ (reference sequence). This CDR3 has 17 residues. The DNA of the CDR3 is TGTGCCAGCAGCCCACAGGGTTCTAGCGGGGTCGCCTACGAGCAGTACTTC. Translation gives CASSPQGSSGVAYEQYF.

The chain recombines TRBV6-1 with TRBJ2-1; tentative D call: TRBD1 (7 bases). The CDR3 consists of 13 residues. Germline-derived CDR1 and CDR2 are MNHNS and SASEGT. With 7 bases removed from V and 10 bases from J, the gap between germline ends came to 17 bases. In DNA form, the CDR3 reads TGTGCCAGCAACCACAAAGGAGGGGGCGAGCAGTTCTTC. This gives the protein CASNHKGGGEQFF.

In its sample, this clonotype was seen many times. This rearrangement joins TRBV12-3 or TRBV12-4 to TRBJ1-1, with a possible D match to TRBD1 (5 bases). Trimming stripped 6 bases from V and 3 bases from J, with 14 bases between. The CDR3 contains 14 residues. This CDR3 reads CASSLRDFYTEAFF. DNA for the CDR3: TGTGCCAGCAGCCTACGGGACTTTTACACTGAAGCTTTCTTT.

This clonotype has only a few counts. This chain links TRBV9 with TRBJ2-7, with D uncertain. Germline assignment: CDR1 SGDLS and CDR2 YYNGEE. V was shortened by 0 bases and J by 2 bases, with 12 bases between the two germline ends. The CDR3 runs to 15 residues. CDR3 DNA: TGTGCCAGCAGCGTAGCTCCCGCAGGAACCTACGAGCAGTACTTC. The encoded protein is CASSVAPAGTYEQYF.

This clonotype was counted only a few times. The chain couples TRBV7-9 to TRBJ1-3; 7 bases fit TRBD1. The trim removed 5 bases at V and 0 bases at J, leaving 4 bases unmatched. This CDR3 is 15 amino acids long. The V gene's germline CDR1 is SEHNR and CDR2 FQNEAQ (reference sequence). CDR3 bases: TGTGCCAGCAGCCTTAACAGGGGCTCTGGAAACACCATATATTTT. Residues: CASSLNRGSGNTIYF.

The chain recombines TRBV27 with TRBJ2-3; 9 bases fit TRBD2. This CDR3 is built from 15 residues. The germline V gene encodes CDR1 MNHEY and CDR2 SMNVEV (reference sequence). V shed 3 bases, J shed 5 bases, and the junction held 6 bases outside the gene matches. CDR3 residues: CASSFWAGGEDTQYF. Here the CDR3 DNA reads TGTGCCAGCAGTTTTTGGGCGGGAGGGGAAGATACGCAGTATTTT.

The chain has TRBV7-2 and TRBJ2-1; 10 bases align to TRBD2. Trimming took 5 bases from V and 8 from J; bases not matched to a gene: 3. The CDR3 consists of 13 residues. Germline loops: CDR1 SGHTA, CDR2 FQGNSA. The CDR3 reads CASSKLAGYEQFF. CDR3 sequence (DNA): TGTGCCAGCAGCAAACTAGCGGGATATGAGCAGTTCTTC.

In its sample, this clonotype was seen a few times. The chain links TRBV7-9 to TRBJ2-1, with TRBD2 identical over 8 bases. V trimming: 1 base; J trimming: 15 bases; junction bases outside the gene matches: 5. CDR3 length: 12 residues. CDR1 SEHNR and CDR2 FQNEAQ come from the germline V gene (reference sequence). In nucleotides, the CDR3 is TGTGCCAGCAGCTTAGGACTAGCGTCTGGGTTCTTC. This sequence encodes CASSLGLASGFF.

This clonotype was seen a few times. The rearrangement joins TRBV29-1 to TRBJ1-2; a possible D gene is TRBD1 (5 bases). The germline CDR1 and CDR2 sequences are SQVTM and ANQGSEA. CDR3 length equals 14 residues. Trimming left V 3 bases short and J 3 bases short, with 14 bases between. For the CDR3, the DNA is TGCAGCGTTGAGAGGTGGCAGGGCTACTATGGCTACACCTTC. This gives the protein CSVERWQGYYGYTF.

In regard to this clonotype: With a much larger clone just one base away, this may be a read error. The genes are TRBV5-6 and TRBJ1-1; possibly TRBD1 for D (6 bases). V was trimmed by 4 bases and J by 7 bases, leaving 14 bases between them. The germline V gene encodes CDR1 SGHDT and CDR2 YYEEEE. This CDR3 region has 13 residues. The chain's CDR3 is CASSLRTAIEAFF. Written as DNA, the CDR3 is TGTGCCAGCAGCCTCAGGACAGCCATTGAAGCTTTCTTT.

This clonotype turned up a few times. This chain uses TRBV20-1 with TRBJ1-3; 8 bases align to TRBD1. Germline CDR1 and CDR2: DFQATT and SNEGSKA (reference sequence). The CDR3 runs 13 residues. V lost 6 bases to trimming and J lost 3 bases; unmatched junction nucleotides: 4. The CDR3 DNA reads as TGCAGTGCAATGACAGGGGTTGGAAACACCATATATTTT. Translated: CSAMTGVGNTIYF.